The 16 T cell receptor beta chains below all came from one sample that was sequenced in a study of radiation and T cells in renal cell carcinoma. As for time point: baseline pretreatment blood. Specified treatment: 15 Gy SBRT to primary tumor, nephrectomy 4 weeks later. Data came from immunoSEQ multiplex PCR; TCRdb stores just in-frame clones and leaves some out. Of 110,000 to 150,000 clones listed, 88% are singletons. The sequenced sample was blood, obtained from a patient whose treatment included radiotherapy and nephrectomy. The source is a woman in her forties or fifties with renal cell carcinoma.

In the case of this clone: The CDR3 does not close with the conserved phenylalanine or tryptophan, likely indicating a read error. The DNA is omitted, as the CDR3 cannot be located on it reliably, and the CDR3 follows TCRdb's listing. CDR3: CASSSPPDGNVIGPVL. The chain combines TRBV7-8 with TRBJ2-7; TRBD2, as called in the table, went unchecked against the DNA. The CDR3 sequence runs 16 residues, both termini included. CDR1 is SGHVS and CDR2 is FQNEAQ in the germline V gene.

V usage is TRBV5-1 and J usage is TRBJ1-6; D remains unclear. This CDR3 is 16 amino acids long. Trimming took off 0 bases at V and 7 bases at J, with 14 bases between the two ends. Germline CDR1 SGHRS, CDR2 YFSETQ. CDR3 bases: TGCGCCAGCAGCTTGGGCGGGAGAATTCAAAATTCACCCCTCCACTTT. Its protein product is CASSLGGRIQNSPLHF.

The rearrangement links TRBV9 to TRBJ2-3; TRBD2 matches 9 bases. CDR1 SGDLS and CDR2 YYNGEE come from the germline V gene. The CDR3 totals 17 residues. Trimming at V came to 2 bases and at J to 0 bases, leaving 7 bases not matched to a gene. The CDR3 DNA follows: TGTGCCAGCAGCGTCAGCGGGGGGCTTTATAGCACAGATACGCAGTATTTT. Its protein is CASSVSGGLYSTDTQYF.

The chain combines TRBV5-1 with TRBJ1-6, with 9 bases that match TRBD1. CDR3 length equals 18 residues. Germline V CDR1 and CDR2: SGHRS, YFSETQ. Losses at the gene ends were 5 bases for V and 10 bases for J; bases not matched to a gene: 19. The CDR3 spells CASSIRETRDRAQSPLHF. CDR3 coding DNA: TGCGCCAGCAGTATCAGAGAGACCCGGGACAGGGCACAATCACCCCTCCACTTT.

This clone has a single count. The chain links TRBV18 to TRBJ1-1; D gene ambiguous. CDR1 and CDR2 from the germline V gene are KGHSH and LQKENI. The CDR3 totals 14 residues. V dropped 4 bases and J dropped 0 bases, with 9 bases sitting between them. Here the CDR3 DNA reads TGTGCCAGCTCACTTAAGGGCTTGAACACTGAAGCTTTCTTT. Its protein is CASSLKGLNTEAFF. The full variable domain, its missing parts supplied by reference TRBV18 and TRBJ1-1, is NAGVMQNPRHLVRRRGQEARLRCSPMKGHSHVYWYRQLPEEGLKFMVYLQKENIIDESGMPKERFSAEFPKEGPSILRIQQVVRGDSAAYFCASSLKGLNTEAFFGQGTRLTVV.

A single count supports this clone. The genes are TRBV6-1 and TRBJ1-5; D gene uncertain. The ends were cut back, 4 bases at V and 0 bases at J, with 16 bases in the middle. CDR1 MNHNS and CDR2 SASEGT come from the germline V gene. This CDR3 comprises 17 residues. CDR3 coding DNA: TGTGCCAGCAGTGCCAGGCAGTCTTACTATAGCAATCAGCCCCAGCATTTT. This translates into CASSARQSYYSNQPQHF.

This chain connects TRBV5-1 to TRBJ2-3; TRBD2 matches 8 bases. Germline-derived CDR1 and CDR2 are SGHRS and YFSETQ. Losses at the gene ends were 4 bases for V and 2 bases for J; bases not matched to a gene: 6. The CDR3 spans 15 residues. The CDR3: CASSPGGGDTDTQYF. DNA for the CDR3: TGCGCCAGCAGCCCGGGAGGGGGAGACACAGATACGCAGTATTTT.

The V gene is TRBV2, the J gene TRBJ2-1; D perhaps matches TRBD2 (7 bases). Trimming pared 6 bases from V and 3 bases from J, leaving 12 bases between. Germline CDR1 and CDR2: SNHLY and FYNNEI. The length of the CDR3 is 14 residues. CDR3 nucleotide sequence: TGTGCCAGCAGGGCTAGGGGGGGCTACAATGAGCAGTTCTTC. It codes for CASRARGGYNEQFF.

CDR3 sequence: CAISDVGFNEQFF. CDR3 sequence (DNA): TGTGCCATCAGTGATGTGGGGTTCAATGAGCAGTTCTTC. The gene calls are TRBV10-3 and TRBJ2-1, with D unclear. The CDR3 consists of 13 residues. Germline V lookup: CDR1 ENHRY, CDR2 SYGVKD. V lost 3 bases, J lost 6 bases, and 9 bases lay in between.

This chain uses TRBV10-1 with TRBJ2-5, with 8 bases aligning to TRBD2. Germline V gene data show CDR1 as WNHNN and CDR2 as SYGVQD (reference sequence). The CDR3 consists of 16 residues. The V segment lost 6 bases and the J segment 4 bases; nucleotides outside the gene matches: 13. As DNA, the CDR3 is TGCGCCAGCAGCGCCGGACTAGCCTCAGACGGAGAGACCCAGTACTTC. It specifies CASSAGLASDGETQYF.

The genes are TRBV7-8 and TRBJ1-2; 9 bases align to TRBD1. CDR1 is SGHVS and CDR2 is FQNEAQ in the germline V gene. After removal of 1 base from V and 8 bases from J, the junction contained 5 bases not matched to a gene. The CDR3 spans 14 residues. The DNA of the CDR3 is TGTGCCAGCAGCTTAGGGGGGACAGGGATCGGCTACACCTTC. Encoded protein: CASSLGGTGIGYTF. The full variable domain, its missing parts supplied by reference TRBV7-8 and TRBJ1-2, is GAGVSQSPRYKVAKRGQDVALRCDPISGHVSLFWYQQALGQGPEFLTYFQNEAQLDKSGLPSDRFFAERPEGSVSTLKIQRTQQEDSAVYLCASSLGGTGIGYTFGSGTRLTVV.

The J gene is TRBJ1-1, the V gene TRBV19, with TRBD1 matching over 7 bases. Per germline, CDR1 LNHDA and CDR2 SQIVND (reference sequence). Unmatched junction bases numbered 14, after V lost 6 bases and J lost 1 base. The CDR3 is 17 residues long. The CDR3 loop is CASRLQGTGAANTEAFF. The CDR3 DNA sequence: TGTGCCAGTAGACTACAGGGGACCGGGGCGGCGAACACTGAAGCTTTCTTT. Together with reference TRBV19 and TRBJ1-1, the CDR3 gives the full variable domain: DGGITQSPKYLFRKEGQNVTLSCEQNLNHDAMYWYRQDPGQGLRLIYYSQIVNDFQKGDIAEGYSVSREKKESFPLTVTSAQKNPTAFYLCASRLQGTGAANTEAFFGQGTRLTVV.

This chain joins TRBV5-1 and TRBJ2-1, with D possibly TRBD2 on 5 matching bases. The CDR3 has 16 residues. The V and J ends lost 0 bases and 7 bases respectively, with 17 bases between them. The germline gives CDR1 SGHRS, CDR2 YFSETQ. CDR3 in DNA: TGCGCCAGCAGCTTGGATGGCCCCCCCCCGGGGAATGAGCAGTTCTTC. Its translation is CASSLDGPPPGNEQFF.

The chain joins TRBV6-1 to TRBJ1-2; 8 nucleotides line up with TRBD1. The CDR3 sequence is 15 residues long. J gave up 5 bases and V 6 bases, and 11 bases lay outside the gene matches. Germline lookup yields CDR1 MNHNS and CDR2 SASEGT. The CDR3, as DNA: TGTGCCAGCAGCGTGACAGGGGATGGGATGTATGGCTACACCTTC. This codes for CASSVTGDGMYGYTF.

The chain uses TRBV9 and TRBJ1-5, with 7 positions matching TRBD1. V lost 7 bases, J lost 4 bases, and 26 bases stayed unmatched. This CDR3 contains 20 residues. The V gene's germline CDR1 is SGDLS and CDR2 YYNGEE. The CDR3, as DNA: TGTGCCAGCGGACAGGCCCCCCCGGCGGGCAGGGAGGTGGGTAATCAGCCCCAGCATTTT. Its protein product is CASGQAPPAGREVGNQPQHF.

This sequence joins TRBV5-5 and TRBJ1-1; 7 bases match TRBD1. The trim removed 0 bases at V and 0 bases at J, leaving 8 bases unmatched. The CDR3 spans 17 residues. From germline, CDR1 is SGHKS and CDR2 YYEKEE (reference sequence). Here the CDR3 reads CASSLGGTDPMNTEAFF. CDR3 sequence (DNA): TGTGCCAGCAGCTTGGGGGGGACAGACCCCATGAACACTGAAGCTTTCTTT.